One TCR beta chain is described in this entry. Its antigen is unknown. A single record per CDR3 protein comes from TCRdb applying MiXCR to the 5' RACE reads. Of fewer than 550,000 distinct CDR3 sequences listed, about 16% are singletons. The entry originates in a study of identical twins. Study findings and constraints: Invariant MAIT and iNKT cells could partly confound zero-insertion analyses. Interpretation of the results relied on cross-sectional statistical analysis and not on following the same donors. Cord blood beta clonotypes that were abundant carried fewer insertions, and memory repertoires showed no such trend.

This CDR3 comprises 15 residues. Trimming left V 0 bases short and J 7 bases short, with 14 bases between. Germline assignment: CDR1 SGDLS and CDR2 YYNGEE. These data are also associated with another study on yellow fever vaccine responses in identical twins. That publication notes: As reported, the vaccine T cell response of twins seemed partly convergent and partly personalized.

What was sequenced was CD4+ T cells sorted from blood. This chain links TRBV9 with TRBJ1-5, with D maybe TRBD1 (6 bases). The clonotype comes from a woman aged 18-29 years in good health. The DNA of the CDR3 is TGTGCCAGCAGCGTAGGGGGGACAAACCCCCAGCCCCAGCATTTT. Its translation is CASSVGGTNPQPQHF.